The present TCR beta chain was sequenced within a study of T cells after yellow fever vaccination. The TCR cDNA carried a universal primer site and UMIs from 5'RACE template switching. TCRdb reprocessed the 5' RACE reads with MiXCR, giving one entry per CDR3 protein. This sample carries about 340,000 distinct CDR3 sequences, 12% of them seen once, and the ten largest clones take 3.2%. In its sample, this clonotype was seen a few times. Antigen specificity is unknown. Findings of the study overall: The study found a weaker secondary response that peaked faster, day 5 versus 15.

V lost 0 bases, J lost 7 bases, and 16 bases lay in between. Per germline, CDR1 LGHNA and CDR2 YNFKEQ. The CDR3 length is 16 residues. J is TRBJ1-5 and V is TRBV4-2; the D gene is possibly TRBD1 (5 bases). The sequence derives from a man between 18 and 35 years old who received the YFV17D yellow fever vaccine. The specimen was CD4+ T cells sorted from PBMCs, collected 15 days after the yellow fever booster vaccination. CDR3 in DNA: TGTGCCAGCAGCCAAGACGGGGCCCCATTCTGGCAGCCCCAGCATTTT. Its protein product is CASSQDGAPFWQPQHF.